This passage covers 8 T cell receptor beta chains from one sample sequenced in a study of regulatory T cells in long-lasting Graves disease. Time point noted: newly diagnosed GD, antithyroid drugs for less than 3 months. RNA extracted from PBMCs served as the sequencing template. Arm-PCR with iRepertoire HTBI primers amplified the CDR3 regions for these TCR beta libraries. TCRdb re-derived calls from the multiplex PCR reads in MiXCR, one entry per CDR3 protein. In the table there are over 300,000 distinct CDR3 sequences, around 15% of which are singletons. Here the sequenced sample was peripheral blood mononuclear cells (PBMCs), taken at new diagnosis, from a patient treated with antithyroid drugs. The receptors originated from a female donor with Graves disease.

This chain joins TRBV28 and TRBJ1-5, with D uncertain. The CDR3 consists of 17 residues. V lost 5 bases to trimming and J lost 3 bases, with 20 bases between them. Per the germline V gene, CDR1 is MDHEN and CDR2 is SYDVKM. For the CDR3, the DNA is TGTGCCAGCAGTCTTCCCCGGGGAGGGAGGCCCAATCAGCCCCAGCATTTT. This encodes CASSLPRGGRPNQPQHF.

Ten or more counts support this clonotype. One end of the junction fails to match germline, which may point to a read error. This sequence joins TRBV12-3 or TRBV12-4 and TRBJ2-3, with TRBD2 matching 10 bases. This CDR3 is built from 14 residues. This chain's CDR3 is CASSLAGVHDTQYF. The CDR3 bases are TGTGCCAGCAGTCTAGCGGGGGTGCACGATACGCAGTATTTT.

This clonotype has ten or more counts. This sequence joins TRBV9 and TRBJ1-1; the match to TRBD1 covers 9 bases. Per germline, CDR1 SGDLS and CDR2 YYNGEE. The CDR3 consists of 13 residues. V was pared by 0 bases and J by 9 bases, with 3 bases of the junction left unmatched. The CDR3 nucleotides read TGTGCCAGCAGCGTAGAAGGGACAGGGAAAGCTTTCTTT. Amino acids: CASSVEGTGKAFF. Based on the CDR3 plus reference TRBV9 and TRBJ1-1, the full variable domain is DSGVTQTPKHLITATGQRVTLRCSPRSGDLSVYWYQQSLDQGLQFLIQYYNGEERAKGNILERFSAQQFPDLHSELNLSSLELGDSALYFCASSVEGTGKAFFGQGTRLTVV.

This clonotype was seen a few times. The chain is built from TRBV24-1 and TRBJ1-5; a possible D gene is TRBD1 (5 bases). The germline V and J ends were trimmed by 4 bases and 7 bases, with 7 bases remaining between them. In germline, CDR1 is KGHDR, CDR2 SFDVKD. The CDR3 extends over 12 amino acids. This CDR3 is CATSERGQPQHF. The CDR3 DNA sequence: TGTGCCACCAGTGAAAGGGGACAGCCCCAGCATTTT.

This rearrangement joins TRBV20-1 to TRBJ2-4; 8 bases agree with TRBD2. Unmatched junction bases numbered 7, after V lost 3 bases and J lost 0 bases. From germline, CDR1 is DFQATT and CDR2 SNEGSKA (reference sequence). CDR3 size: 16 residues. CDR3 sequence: CSARLLAELAKNIQYF. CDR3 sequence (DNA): TGCAGTGCTAGGCTACTAGCGGAATTAGCCAAAAACATTCAGTACTTC.

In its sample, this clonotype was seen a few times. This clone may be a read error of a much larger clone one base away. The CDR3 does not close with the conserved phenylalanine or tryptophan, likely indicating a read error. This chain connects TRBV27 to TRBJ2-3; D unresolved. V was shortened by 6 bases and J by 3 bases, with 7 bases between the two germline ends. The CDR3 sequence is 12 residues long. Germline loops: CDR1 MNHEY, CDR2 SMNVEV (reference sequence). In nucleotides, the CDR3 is TGTGCCAGCAGCGGAAGGACAGATACGCAGTATCTT. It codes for CASSGRTDTQYL.

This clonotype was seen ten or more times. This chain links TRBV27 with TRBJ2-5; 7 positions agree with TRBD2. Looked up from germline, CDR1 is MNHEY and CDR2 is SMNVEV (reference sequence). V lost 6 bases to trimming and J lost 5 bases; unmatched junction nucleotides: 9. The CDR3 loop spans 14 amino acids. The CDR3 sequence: CASRHYGTTETQYF. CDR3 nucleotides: TGTGCCAGCAGGCATTACGGGACTACTGAGACCCAGTACTTC.

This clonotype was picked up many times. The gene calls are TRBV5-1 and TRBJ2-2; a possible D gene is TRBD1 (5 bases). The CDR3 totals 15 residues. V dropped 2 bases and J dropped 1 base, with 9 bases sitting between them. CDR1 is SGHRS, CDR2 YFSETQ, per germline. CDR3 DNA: TGCGCCAGCAGCTTACAGGACCAGAACACCGGGGAGCTGTTTTTT. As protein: CASSLQDQNTGELFF.